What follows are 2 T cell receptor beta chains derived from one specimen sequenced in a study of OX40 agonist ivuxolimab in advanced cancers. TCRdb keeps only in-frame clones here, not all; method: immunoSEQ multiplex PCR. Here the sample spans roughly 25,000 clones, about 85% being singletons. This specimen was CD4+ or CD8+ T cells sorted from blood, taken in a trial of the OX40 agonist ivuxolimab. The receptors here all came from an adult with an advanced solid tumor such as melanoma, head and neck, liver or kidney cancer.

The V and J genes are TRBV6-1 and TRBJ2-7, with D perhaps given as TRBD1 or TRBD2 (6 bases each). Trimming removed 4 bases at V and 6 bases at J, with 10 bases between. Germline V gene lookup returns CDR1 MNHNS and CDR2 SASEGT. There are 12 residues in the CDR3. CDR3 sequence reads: CASSGWGAEQYF. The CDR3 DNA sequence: TGTGCCAGCAGTGGATGGGGGGCCGAGCAGTACTTC.

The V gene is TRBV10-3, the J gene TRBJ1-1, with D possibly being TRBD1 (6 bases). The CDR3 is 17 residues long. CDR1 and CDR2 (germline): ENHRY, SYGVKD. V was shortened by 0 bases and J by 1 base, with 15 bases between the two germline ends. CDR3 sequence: CAISESIQGGQNTEAFF. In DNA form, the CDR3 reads TGTGCCATCAGTGAGTCGATACAGGGAGGTCAGAACACTGAAGCTTTCTTT.